These T cell receptor beta chains were read from a single sample in a study of OX40 agonist ivuxolimab in advanced cancers. The table came from immunoSEQ multiplex PCR; TCRdb's copy has only in-frame clones and leaves some out. The sample includes roughly 68,000 clones, 80% to 90% seen only once; the top ten take over 11%. This material consisted of CD4+ or CD8+ T cells sorted from blood, taken in a trial of the OX40 agonist ivuxolimab. These TCRs come from an adult with an advanced solid tumor such as melanoma, head and neck, liver or kidney cancer. The CDR3 runs from the conserved cysteine through the conserved F or W.

TRBV7-9	TRBJ1-4	CASSASNHEKLFF
TRBV2	TRBJ2-2	CASSRAGAPTGELFF
TRBV7-9	TRBJ1-4	CASSRTGGLRKLFF
TRBV4-1	TRBJ2-1	CASSPNPQGYEQFF
TRBV7-9	TRBJ1-4	CASSPSSGGAVNEKLFF
TRBV6-1	TRBJ1-1	CASSWAFF
TRBV5-4	TRBJ1-1	CASSLGAEAFF
TRBV27	TRBJ2-5	CASSLSFVWQDKETQYF
TRBV5-6	TRBJ2-7	CASSLGVGYEQYF
TRBV11-2	TRBJ2-3	CASRYPGGDTQYF
TRBV7-9	TRBJ2-7	CASSYMSRSTSGGDEQYF
TRBV7-9	TRBJ1-5	CASKGQGGGQPQHF
TRBV27	TRBJ2-7	CASTSGSGFYEQYF
TRBV28	TRBJ2-7	CASSGVSYEQYF
TRBV5-4	TRBJ2-6	CASSFQGSGANVLTF
TRBV27	TRBJ2-7	CASRNGYYEQYF
TRBV5-5	TRBJ2-2	CASRGLPPGELFF
TRBV7-9	TRBJ2-2	CASSSGLAGERHTGELFF
TRBV2	TRBJ1-4	CARRTPATNEKLFF
TRBV7-9	TRBJ1-2	CASSWAGGEGYTF
TRBV10-3	TRBJ2-3	CAINGLRTSGGWDTQYF
TRBV28	TRBJ1-1	CAVQTPSPVYVTEAFF
TRBV30	TRBJ2-7	CAWSDGGGSYEQYF
TRBV9	TRBJ2-3	CASSPNIDTQYF
TRBV19	TRBJ2-5	CASSIAGTGQETQYF
TRBV5-1	TRBJ2-7	CASSLAERPYEQYF
TRBV27	TRBJ2-1	CASSLLGGYNEQFF
TRBV5-4	TRBJ2-4	CASSSPDRGNIQYF
TRBV7-8	TRBJ2-5	CASSIARGGRAETQYF
TRBV10-3	TRBJ2-3	CAISDLLAKDTQYF
TRBV4-1	TRBJ1-2	CASSQDSGQGPFNYGYTF
TRBV30	TRBJ1-4	CAWSVLGNEKLFF
TRBV29-1	TRBJ1-2	CSAGGQGANYGYTF
TRBV18	TRBJ2-7	CASSPPGSYEQYF
TRBV7-6	TRBJ2-1	CASSLEVANEQFF
TRBV27	TRBJ1-2	CASTLYSGGGYGYTF